These 7 T cell receptor beta chains originate from one sample sequenced in a study of T-cell memory formation after mild COVID-19. MiXCR, applied by TCRdb to the 5' RACE reads, yields one record per CDR3 protein. The sample yields under 600,000 distinct CDR3 sequences, roughly 22% seen once. The material sequenced was PBMCs or a T cell subset sorted from them (not recorded which). Every receptor here comes from an adult woman who had mild COVID-19 (a few samples of this study predate the infection). Cell type and time point are not known.

The table lists this clonotype with many counts. The rearrangement joins TRBV5-1 to TRBJ2-7, with 9 bases fitting TRBD1. J gave up 3 bases and V 4 bases, and 5 bases lay outside the gene matches. The CDR3 runs to 14 residues. Germline V lookup: CDR1 SGHRS, CDR2 YFSETQ. The CDR3 nucleotides are TGCGCCAGCAGCGGCGGGACAGGGAGCTACGAGCAGTACTTC. Translated, it gives CASSGGTGSYEQYF. Full variable domain (outside the CDR3, taken from reference TRBV5-1 and TRBJ2-7): KAGVTQTPRYLIKTRGQQVTLSCSPISGHRSVSWYQQTPGQGLQFLFEYFSETQRNKGNFPGRFSGRQFSNSRSEMNVSTLELGDSALYLCASSGGTGSYEQYFGPGTRLTVT.

This chain links TRBV4-3 with TRBJ2-7; D gene uncertain. The CDR3 covers 16 residues. Germline assignment: CDR1 LGHNA and CDR2 YSLEER. Trimming removed 0 bases at V and 2 bases at J, with 14 bases between. In DNA, the CDR3 is TGCGCCAGCAGCCAAGATGGTGTTGGGCGGCCCTACGAGCAGTACTTC. Amino acids: CASSQDGVGRPYEQYF.

The rearrangement joins TRBV27 to TRBJ2-7, with 8 bases aligning to TRBD1. The CDR3 runs to 14 residues. Trimming removed 5 bases from V and 12 bases from J; junction bases left unmatched: 15. Germline V gene lookup returns CDR1 MNHEY and CDR2 SMNVEV (reference sequence). Here the CDR3 DNA reads TGTGCCAGCAGTGATGATGGACAGGGAGTTTGCTTGTACTTC. Protein sequence: CASSDDGQGVCLYF.

This clonotype was counted a few times. The rearrangement joins TRBV18 to TRBJ2-1; 13 bases are a match to TRBD2. The CDR3 runs 17 residues. After removal of 3 bases from V and 4 bases from J, the junction contained 6 bases not matched to a gene. Germline V CDR1 and CDR2: KGHSH, LQKENI. In nucleotides, the CDR3 is TGTGCCAGCTCACCCCCGGGACTAGCGGGGTCGTACAATGAGCAGTTCTTC. The encoded protein is CASSPPGLAGSYNEQFF.

The gene calls are TRBV6-6 and TRBJ2-1; TRBD2 matches 10 bases. This CDR3 spans 18 amino acids. After removal of 6 bases from V and 4 bases from J, the junction contained 15 bases not matched to a gene. Looked up from germline, CDR1 is MNHNY and CDR2 is SVGAGI (reference sequence). This CDR3 is CASSHSPPIAGGYNEQFF. The CDR3 coding sequence is TGTGCCAGCAGCCACTCTCCCCCCATAGCGGGAGGTTACAATGAGCAGTTCTTC.

A note on this clonotype: This may arise from a read error, as a much more abundant clone is one base away. The chain employs TRBV11-3 and TRBJ2-7; TRBD2 is a possible D gene (5 bases). The CDR3 is made up of 13 amino acids. Germline V CDR1 and CDR2: SGHNT, YENEEA. Trimming left V 7 bases short and J 7 bases short, with 17 bases between. CDR3 nucleotides: TGTGCCAGCAACTCCCCTAGGACTTGGGAGCAGTACTTC. Its protein product is CASNSPRTWEQYF.

This clonotype was detected only a few times. The V and J genes are TRBV13 and TRBJ2-7; 10 nucleotides match TRBD2. The V gene end was trimmed by 4 bases and the J gene end by 0 bases; junction bases not matched to a gene: 12. CDR1 and CDR2 from the germline V gene are PRHDT and FYEKMQ (reference sequence). CDR3 length equals 18 residues. The DNA for the CDR3 is TGTGCCAGCAGCTCGCCGGTTACTAGCGGGAAGAGCTCCTACGAGCAGTACTTC. This translates into CASSSPVTSGKSSYEQYF.